This TCR beta chain was sequenced in a study of blood T cell repertoires in COVID-19. At the level of the study: Both acute and convalescent COVID-19 samples were obtained from the United States, Italy and Spain. In each case, the material was cDNA or gDNA derived from T cells, B-cell-depleted T cells, or PBMCs.

How the authors handled the data: Reference gene primer amplification in the assay estimated nucleated cell counts. The table came from immunoSEQ multiplex PCR; TCRdb's copy has only in-frame clones and leaves some out. For V, J and clone size, that table is used; D and trimming come from the DNA. The sample contains 90,000 to 150,000 clones, over 75% of which appear only once. This TCR derives from a man aged 60 to 75 with acute or convalescent COVID-19. Sequenced: peripheral blood.

The CDR3 region is CASSPQGQPQHF. CDR3 bases: TGTGCCAGCAGCCCTCAGGGACAACCCCAGCATTTT. The chain joins TRBV7-2 to TRBJ1-5; tentatively, D is TRBD1 (6 bases). Per germline, CDR1 SGHTA and CDR2 FQGNSA. The CDR3 extends over 12 amino acids. Trimming removed 5 bases from V and 10 bases from J, with 12 bases in between.